Each of the 22 T cell receptor beta chains below was sequenced from the same sample in a study of tumor T cells in aggressive B-cell lymphoma. Assay used: immunoSEQ multiplex PCR; TCRdb lists only in-frame clones, some missing. The data hold 5,700 or so clones, with about 80% observed a single time. Material for sequencing was tumor tissue. Source of these receptors: an adult with diffuse large B cell lymphoma.

The chain uses TRBV5-6 and TRBJ1-5; D unresolved. The V gene's germline CDR1 is SGHDT and CDR2 YYEEEE. V shed 0 bases and J shed 5 bases, with 9 bases lying between them. CDR3 length: 14 amino acids. The CDR3 DNA sequence: TGTGCCAGCAGCTTGGGAGGGTCGTATCAGCCCCAGCATTTT. This encodes CASSLGGSYQPQHF.

The chain links TRBV18 to TRBJ2-7; TRBD1 might be the D (5 bases). The ends were cut back, 2 bases at V and 0 bases at J, with 8 bases in the middle. The germline V gene encodes CDR1 KGHSH and CDR2 LQKENI. The CDR3 runs to 14 residues. In nucleotides, the CDR3 is TGTGCCAGCTCACCAAGGGGTGGCTCCTACGAGCAGTACTTC. This translates into CASSPRGGSYEQYF. The full variable domain, its missing parts supplied by reference TRBV18 and TRBJ2-7, is NAGVMQNPRHLVRRRGQEARLRCSPMKGHSHVYWYRQLPEEGLKFMVYLQKENIIDESGMPKERFSAEFPKEGPSILRIQQVVRGDSAAYFCASSPRGGSYEQYFGPGTRLTVT.

This chain connects TRBV5-1 to TRBJ2-2, with D tentatively TRBD2 (6 bases). The CDR3 has 15 amino acids. V lost 4 bases to trimming and J lost 1 base, with 11 bases between them. The germline gives CDR1 SGHRS, CDR2 YFSETQ. CDR3 in amino acids: CASSRAGGNTGELFF. The CDR3 DNA follows: TGCGCCAGCAGCCGTGCCGGGGGGAACACCGGGGAGCTGTTTTTT.

The chain combines TRBV10-3 with TRBJ2-5; 9 bases agree with TRBD1. V shed 6 bases, J shed 4 bases, and the junction held 3 bases outside the gene matches. Looked up from germline, CDR1 is ENHRY and CDR2 is SYGVKD. This CDR3 spans 13 amino acids. The CDR3 protein is CAIREQGAETQYF. The CDR3 nucleotides read TGTGCCATCAGGGAACAGGGGGCAGAGACCCAGTACTTC.

The genes are TRBV7-9 and TRBJ2-7; weak D call: TRBD2 (5 bases). Per germline, CDR1 SEHNR and CDR2 FQNEAQ (reference sequence). With 5 bases removed from V and 2 bases from J, the gap between germline ends came to 16 bases. There are 15 residues in the CDR3. The CDR3 is CASSRTTWETYEQYF. The DNA for the CDR3 is TGTGCCAGCAGCCGGACCACGTGGGAGACCTACGAGCAGTACTTC.

This clone was counted a few times. This rearrangement joins TRBV15 to TRBJ2-7; D possibly corresponds to TRBD2 (6 bases). V lost 3 bases to trimming and J lost 6 bases, with 15 bases between them. Germline V gives CDR1 LNHNV, CDR2 YYDKDF (reference sequence). The CDR3 runs to 14 residues. The CDR3 sequence is CATSSLGRRGEQYF. Written as DNA, the CDR3 is TGTGCCACCAGCAGCTTGGGGAGGAGGGGCGAGCAGTACTTC.

This clone was found a few times. The chain employs TRBV6-1 and TRBJ2-7; no reliable D call. The CDR3 covers 10 residues. Germline V gives CDR1 MNHNS, CDR2 SASEGT. The V gene lost 6 bases and the J gene lost 7 bases, with 7 bases spanning the gap. The CDR3 loop is CASREMEQYF. CDR3 bases: TGTGCCAGCAGGGAGATGGAGCAGTACTTC.

J is TRBJ2-4 and V is TRBV5-6; D unclear. Germline assignment: CDR1 SGHDT and CDR2 YYEEEE. V lost 2 bases and J lost 4, with 7 bases in between. The CDR3 has 13 residues. CDR3 DNA: TGTGCCAGCAGCTTTCCCAGGAAAAACATTCAGTACTTC. This encodes CASSFPRKNIQYF.

The chain employs TRBV19 and TRBJ2-2, with a possible D match to TRBD1 (6 bases). V lost 5 bases to trimming and J lost 4 bases, with 11 bases between them. The V gene's germline CDR1 is LNHDA and CDR2 SQIVND (reference sequence). This CDR3 is built from 14 residues. CDR3 protein: CASSVDSITGELFF. Written as DNA, the CDR3 is TGTGCCAGTAGTGTGGACAGTATCACCGGGGAGCTGTTTTTT.

The chain recombines TRBV9 with TRBJ2-7; 9 bases map to TRBD2. Germline-derived CDR1 and CDR2 are SGDLS and YYNGEE. Losses at the gene ends were 0 bases for V and 2 bases for J; bases not matched to a gene: 3. The CDR3 is made up of 15 amino acids. CDR3 DNA: TGTGCCAGCAGCGTAGGTAGCGGGGGCGCCTACGAGCAGTACTTC. It codes for CASSVGSGGAYEQYF.

This chain connects TRBV7-6 to TRBJ1-1; D not resolved. CDR1 SGHVS and CDR2 FNYEAQ come from the germline V gene. The V gene lost 5 bases and the J gene lost 4 bases, with 14 bases spanning the gap. The CDR3 extends over 14 amino acids. The CDR3 here is CASSPREMGTEAFF. CDR3 in DNA: TGTGCCAGCAGCCCGAGGGAAATGGGCACTGAAGCTTTCTTT. Complete variable domain (other parts from reference TRBV7-6 and TRBJ1-1): GAGVSQSPRYKVTKRGQDVALRCDPISGHVSLYWYRQALGQGPEFLTYFNYEAQQDKSGLPNDRFSAERPEGSISTLTIQRTEQRDSAMYRCASSPREMGTEAFFGQGTRLTVV.

V usage is TRBV29-1 and J usage is TRBJ2-1; TRBD2 aligns across 9 bases. V was clipped by 7 bases and J by 4 bases; unmatched bases: 23. This CDR3 has 19 residues. Germline V lookup: CDR1 SQVTM, CDR2 ANQGSEA. In DNA, the CDR3 is TGCAGCGGCTATTACTCGAGAGGCGGGAGGGTCCTCTTGTACAATGAGCAGTTCTTC. Encoded protein: CSGYYSRGGRVLLYNEQFF.

The chain joins TRBV7-2 to TRBJ2-7; 8 positions match TRBD1. The CDR3 covers 15 residues. CDR1 and CDR2 (germline): SGHTA, FQGNSA. J was trimmed by 2 bases and V by 5 bases; bases with no gene match: 8. The CDR3 region has the DNA TGTGCCAGCAGCCAGAACCGGGACAGGACCTACGAGCAGTACTTC. Protein: CASSQNRDRTYEQYF.

The gene calls are TRBV14 and TRBJ2-1; D ambiguous. The V end was cut by 4 bases, the J end by 6 bases, with 16 bases between. CDR1 and CDR2 (germline): SGHDN, FVKESK. CDR3 size: 15 residues. Here the CDR3 DNA reads TGTGCCAGCAGCCGTACCGCCGAGGTGATCAATGAGCAGTTCTTC. Translated, it gives CASSRTAEVINEQFF.

The chain employs TRBV7-9 and TRBJ2-1; 10 bases line up with TRBD2. The CDR3 spans 15 residues. Per the germline V gene, CDR1 is SEHNR and CDR2 is FQNEAQ (reference sequence). The V gene end was trimmed by 1 base and the J gene end by 5 bases; junction bases not matched to a gene: 2. CDR3 loop: CASSLGLAGNNEQFF. The CDR3 bases are TGTGCCAGCAGCTTAGGACTAGCGGGTAACAATGAGCAGTTCTTC.

The chain is built from TRBV9 and TRBJ1-2, with D tentatively TRBD1 (6 bases). V was cut by 3 bases and J by 3 bases, with 15 bases left in between. The CDR3 contains 15 residues. The germline CDR1 and CDR2 sequences are SGDLS and YYNGEE. In DNA, the CDR3 is TGTGCCAGCAGCGGACCATTACAGGGTGACTATGGCTACACCTTC. Translated: CASSGPLQGDYGYTF.

In its sample, this clone was seen once. This chain's CDR3 is CASSLGRDSNMNTEAFF. CDR3 sequence (DNA): TGTGCCAGCAGCTTAGGTAGAGACAGTAACATGAACACTGAAGCTTTCTTT. J is TRBJ1-1 and V is TRBV7-9, with a weak D call TRBD1 (5 bases). Germline V gives CDR1 SEHNR, CDR2 FQNEAQ (reference sequence). CDR3 length: 17 residues. V was pared by 1 base and J by 0 bases, with 15 bases between.

The CDR3 sequence is CASTLTNTGELFF. DNA of the CDR3: TGTGCCAGTACCTTGACAAACACCGGGGAGCTGTTTTTT. V gene TRBV19 combines with J gene TRBJ2-2; D gene ambiguous. The V and J ends lost 7 bases and 2 bases respectively, with 8 bases between them. The CDR3 sequence is 13 residues long. Germline CDR1 LNHDA, CDR2 SQIVND (reference sequence).

This clone has more than one count but fewer than ten. The rearrangement uses TRBV6-6 and TRBJ1-5, with TRBD1 matching over 10 bases. The CDR3 length is 14 residues. V lost 5 bases, J lost 7 bases, and 5 bases stayed unmatched. Germline V gives CDR1 MNHNY, CDR2 SVGAGI (reference sequence). The CDR3 bases are TGTGCCAGCAGTCGGGACAGGGGAGTACAGCCCCAGCATTTT. Protein product: CASSRDRGVQPQHF.

V gene TRBV9 combines with J gene TRBJ2-3; 9 bases map to TRBD1. Germline V CDR1 and CDR2: SGDLS, YYNGEE. This CDR3 comprises 16 residues. The J segment lost 1 base and the V segment lost 4 bases, leaving 7 bases of the junction unmatched. The CDR3 reads CASSTRRQGGTDTQYF. Here the CDR3 DNA reads TGTGCCAGCAGCACACGCAGACAGGGGGGCACAGATACGCAGTATTTT.

The V and J genes are TRBV5-5 and TRBJ2-7; perhaps TRBD1 as D (6 bases). This CDR3 has 14 residues. Germline V lookup: CDR1 SGHKS, CDR2 YYEKEE (reference sequence). The V and J ends lost 0 bases and 2 bases respectively, with 9 bases between them. The chain's CDR3 is CASSLDWGPYEQYF. The CDR3 DNA follows: TGTGCCAGCAGCTTGGATTGGGGGCCCTACGAGCAGTACTTC.

The chain has TRBV5-4 and TRBJ2-7; no clear D. The CDR3 contains 11 residues. Trimming cost V 1 base and J 5 bases, with 4 bases left between them. Germline V CDR1 and CDR2: SGHNT, YYREEE (reference sequence). The CDR3 bases are TGTGCCAGCAGCTTGTCGGACGAGCAGTACTTC. This codes for CASSLSDEQYF.